This T cell receptor (beta chain) was retrieved from a study of glioma-infiltrating T cells after dendritic cell vaccination. Assay: immunoSEQ multiplex PCR; the TCRdb copy retains only in-frame clones and omits some. The table lists over 90,000 clones, under 90% of them singletons. This CDR3 region has 12 residues. Per germline, CDR1 SQVTM and CDR2 ANQGSEA. V was clipped by 5 bases and J by 6 bases; unmatched bases: 5. Patients had residual fresh-frozen tumor tissue and more than two years of survival data. No glioblastoma patient carried an isocitrate dehydrogenase mutation. The input for sequencing was blood, taken before dendritic cell vaccination. This receptor was taken from a human donor with glioblastoma. V gene TRBV29-1 combines with J gene TRBJ1-2, with TRBD1 matching 8 bases. Written as DNA, the CDR3 is TGCAGCGTTCCCACAGGGGGAAATGGCTACACCTTC. Protein product: CSVPTGGNGYTF.